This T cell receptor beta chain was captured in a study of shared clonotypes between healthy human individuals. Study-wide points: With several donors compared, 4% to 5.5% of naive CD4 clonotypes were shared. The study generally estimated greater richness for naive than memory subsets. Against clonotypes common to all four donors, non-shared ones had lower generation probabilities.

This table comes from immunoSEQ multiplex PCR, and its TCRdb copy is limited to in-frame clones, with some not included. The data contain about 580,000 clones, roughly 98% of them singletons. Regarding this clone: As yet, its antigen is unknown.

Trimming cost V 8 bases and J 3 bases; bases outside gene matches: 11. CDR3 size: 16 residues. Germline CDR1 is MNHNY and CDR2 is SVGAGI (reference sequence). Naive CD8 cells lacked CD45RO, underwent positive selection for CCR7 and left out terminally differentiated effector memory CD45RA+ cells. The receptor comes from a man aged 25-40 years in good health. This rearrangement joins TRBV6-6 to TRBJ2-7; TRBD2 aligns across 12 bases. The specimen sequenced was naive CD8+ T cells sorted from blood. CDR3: CASGKMTSGRFYEQYF. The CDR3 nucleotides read TGTGCCAGCGGCAAAATGACTAGCGGGAGATTCTACGAGCAGTACTTC.